Listed below are T cell receptor beta chains from one sample, sequenced in a study of T-cell reconstitution after alpha-beta-depleted transplantation in children. TCRdb itself ran the PCR reads through MiXCR, one entry per CDR3 protein. The sample lists about 220,000 distinct CDR3 sequences, approximately 17% occurring once. The material sequenced was PBMCs, mostly from graft donor cells, taken 360 days after TCRalphabeta/CD19-depleted stem cell transplant. These receptors were obtained from a male patient between 2 and 15 years old who had a stem cell transplant for acute lymphoblastic leukemia, so the T cells may come from the graft donor. Each CDR3 is given with its conserved first and last residue. The D gene is left open where the match is weak. Expanded clones get a size class; other rows say once, few or many, or leave the size out.

size	D	J	V	DNA	CDR3
NA	TRBD2	TRBJ2-2	TRBV7-2	TGTGCCAGCAGCTACTATAGCGGGGGAAACACCGGGGAGCTGTTTTTT	CASSYYSGGNTGELFF
few	NA	TRBJ2-2	TRBV20-1	TGCAGTCCCCAGGGAGGGGGGAACACCGGGGAGCTGTTTTTT	CSPQGGGNTGELFF
few	TRBD2	TRBJ2-5	TRBV11-2	TGTGCCAGCAGCACCGGACTAGCAGAGGGAGAGACCCAGTACTTC	CASSTGLAEGETQYF
once	NA	TRBJ2-1	TRBV11-2	TGTGCCAGCAGCTTAGTCCGGGGGCGATACAATGAGCAGTTCTTC	CASSLVRGRYNEQFF
NA	NA	TRBJ2-1	TRBV7-9	TGTGCCAGCAGCTTAGGCCTGGCAGGGAATGAGCAGTTCTTC	CASSLGLAGNEQFF
NA	TRBD2	TRBJ2-2	TRBV12-3/TRBV12-4	TGTGCCAGCAGTCAGACTAGCGGGATCGGGGAGCTGTTTTTT	CASSQTSGIGELFF
NA	NA	TRBJ2-5	TRBV12-3/TRBV12-4	TGTGCCAGCAGTTCTAGGTGGGCCGCCCAGTACTTC	CASSSRWAAQYF
NA	NA	TRBJ2-5	TRBV6-5	TGTGCCAGCAGCCGCGGCGGCGGGATAGAGACCCAGTACTTC	CASSRGGGIETQYF
NA	NA	TRBJ1-2	TRBV5-1	TGCGCCAGCAGCGACCAGCCGACGGGGACTAACTATGGCTACACCTTC	CASSDQPTGTNYGYTF
NA	NA	TRBJ2-7	TRBV12-3/TRBV12-4	TGTGCCAGCAGTTTAACGGGGGTGTCCTACGAGCAGTACTTC	CASSLTGVSYEQYF
few	TRBD2	TRBJ2-1	TRBV11-2	TGTGCCAGCAGCTTAGTTTTTTCGACTAAGCGGGAGATCAGTGAGCAGTTCTTC	CASSLVFSTKREISEQFF
NA	NA	TRBJ2-6	TRBV18	TGTGCCAGCTCACCAGCACGAATCTCTGGGGCCAACGTCCTGACTTTC	CASSPARISGANVLTF
few	NA	TRBJ2-5	TRBV20-1	TGCAGTGCAACCAGACCCGGGACCCCCAAAGAGACCCAGTACTTC	CSATRPGTPKETQYF
NA	TRBD1	TRBJ2-2	TRBV12-3/TRBV12-4	TGTGCCAGCAGTTTTCCTTCGACAGGGGAGAGGGGGGAGCTGTTTTTT	CASSFPSTGERGELFF
few	NA	TRBJ1-3	TRBV12-3/TRBV12-4	TGTGCCAGCAGTGCTGCCAGCTCTGGAAACACCATATATTTT	CASSAASSGNTIYF
NA	NA	TRBJ2-7	TRBV4-3	TGCGCCAGCAGCCTCGGGTTGTCTGTGGACTACGAGCAGTACTTC	CASSLGLSVDYEQYF
few	NA	TRBJ1-4	TRBV7-8	TGTGCCAGCAGCTTAGCCGAACGCGAAAAACTGTTTTTT	CASSLAEREKLFF
few	NA	TRBJ2-5	TRBV7-2	TGTGCCAGCAGTACGCAGGGGACGGAGACCCAGTACTTC	CASSTQGTETQYF
NA	NA	TRBJ1-4	TRBV5-1	TGCGCCAGCAGCCAAAAGGAGGCTCTGAGGAACGAAAAACTGTTTTTT	CASSQKEALRNEKLFF
many	NA	TRBJ1-1	TRBV12-3/TRBV12-4	TGTGCCAGCAGTGGGCGTATGAACACTGAAGCTTTCTTT	CASSGRMNTEAFF
few	NA	TRBJ2-3	TRBV29-1	TGCAGCGTGGGGGGCCTCCGCACAGATACGCAGTATTTT	CSVGGLRTDTQYF
NA	NA	TRBJ2-3	TRBV29-1	TGCAGCGGTTCCCCCCGGGTCTCCACAGATACGCAGTATTTT	CSGSPRVSTDTQYF
NA	NA	TRBJ2-2	TRBV29-1	TGCAGCGCTGGCCGTGTAGGCCAGGAGGAGCTGTTTTTT	CSAGRVGQEELFF
few	NA	TRBJ2-5	TRBV7-2	TGTGCCAGCAGCCCCACGTGGGAGACCCAGTACTTC	CASSPTWETQYF
NA	NA	TRBJ1-2	TRBV10-3	TGTGCCATCAGTGAGAGGCAACAGGCGCCCGGCTACACCTTC	CAISERQQAPGYTF
many	NA	TRBJ1-1	TRBV19	TGTGCCAGTAGTTGGTCCCTTATGAACACTGAAGCTTTCTTT	CASSWSLMNTEAFF
NA	TRBD1	TRBJ2-7	TRBV5-1	TGCGCCAGCAGCCCGACAGGGATCAACGAGCAGTACTTC	CASSPTGINEQYF
NA	NA	TRBJ2-7	TRBV2	TGTGCCAGCAGTGCGGCGGTCTCCTACGAGCAGTACTTC	CASSAAVSYEQYF
NA	NA	TRBJ1-5	TRBV25-1	TGTGCCAGCAGTCAGGGAGGTGGTAGCAATCAGCCCCAGCATTTT	CASSQGGGSNQPQHF
few	NA	TRBJ2-1	TRBV12-3/TRBV12-4	TGTGCCAGCAGTTCTCGACTAGGTCAGTTCTTC	CASSSRLGQFF
few	TRBD1	TRBJ1-1	TRBV3-1	TGTGCCAGCGGCAGCAGGGGGTCGGGCACTGAAGCTTTCTTT	CASGSRGSGTEAFF